Presented here are 10 T cell receptor beta chains from one specimen sequenced in a study of blood T cells in healthy people across ages (dated by TCRdb to between 2014 and 2017). Preparation of the library involved 5' RACE. Reads for this sample came from an Illumina HiSeq 2500. A second PCR of about 7 to 12 cycles was performed with a sample-barcoded 5' primer and a J-beta primer mix. The public reads were reanalyzed by TCRdb: fastp trimming at Q25, MiXCR alignment, in-frame beta chains only. CDR3 protein duplicates are merged, each entry listing the most common genes and DNA. This sample has some 560,000 distinct CDR3 sequences in its table, and 25% to 35% of those were observed once. The leading ten clones occupy 3.6% of the sample. Separately, the same data were catalogued under a study of T cells of mothers and their children.

The material sequenced was blood. The receptors shown here come from a boy under 10 years old in good health.

This clonotype showed up many times. V is TRBV20-1 and J is TRBJ2-5; 14 bases are a match to TRBD2. V dropped 6 bases and J dropped 5; count of bases not matched to a gene: 5. This CDR3 is built from 14 residues. The germline gives CDR1 DFQATT, CDR2 SNEGSKA (reference sequence). In nucleotides, the CDR3 is TGCAGTGCCACGACTAGCGGGGGGGTGGAGACCCAGTACTTC. Translating it yields CSATTSGGVETQYF.

J is TRBJ2-3 and V is TRBV7-8, with 13 positions matching TRBD2. Germline assignment: CDR1 SGHVS and CDR2 FQNEAQ. The CDR3 length is 16 residues. V was pared by 5 bases and J by 2 bases, with 4 bases of the junction left unmatched. CDR3 nucleotide sequence: TGTGCCAGCAGCGCCGGGACTAGCGGGGTCACAGATACGCAGTATTTT. Protein sequence: CASSAGTSGVTDTQYF.

V is TRBV27 and J is TRBJ1-6; the D is unclear. V lost 3 bases to trimming and J lost 9 bases, with 9 bases between them. Germline CDR1 is MNHEY and CDR2 is SMNVEV (reference sequence). The CDR3 spans 13 residues. CDR3 sequence (DNA): TGTGCCAGCAGTTTTGGGAAGATTTCACCCCTCCACTTT. Protein product: CASSFGKISPLHF.

The CDR3 region is CASSWMRGPDTQYF. As DNA, the CDR3 is TGTGCCAGCAGCTGGATGAGGGGCCCAGATACGCAGTATTTT. This chain links TRBV28 with TRBJ2-3; perhaps D is TRBD1 or TRBD2 (5 bases each). V was clipped by 6 bases and J by 4 bases, with 14 bases between them. This CDR3 is 14 amino acids long. Germline CDR1 MDHEN, CDR2 SYDVKM.

This clonotype was counted between two and nine times. This chain joins TRBV3-1 and TRBJ2-1; TRBD1 agrees at 7 bases. The assigned J gene may be wrong: the sequence end matches TRBJ2-7 better. Germline V gene data show CDR1 as LGHDT and CDR2 as YNNKEL (reference sequence). The CDR3 has 13 amino acids. The CDR3, as DNA: TGTGCCAGCAGCCTCCAGGGGGTAAACGAGCAGTACTTC. It yields the protein CASSLQGVNEQYF.

This clonotype was detected only a few times. The chain combines TRBV12-3 or TRBV12-4 with TRBJ2-7; the match to TRBD2 covers 12 bases. The CDR3 contains 13 residues. With 4 bases clipped from V and 9 bases from J, the junction kept 4 bases outside the gene matches. CDR3 DNA: TGTGCCAGCAGTTCCCTAGCGGGGGGGGCGCAGTACTTC. It codes for CASSSLAGGAQYF.

This chain joins TRBV7-2 and TRBJ1-2; D gene ambiguous. Germline assignment: CDR1 SGHTA and CDR2 FQGNSA. V gave up 5 bases and J gave up 7 bases, with 11 bases separating them. The CDR3 is made up of 12 amino acids. The CDR3 is CASSPGGVGYTF. The DNA of the CDR3 is TGTGCCAGCAGCCCGGGCGGGGTTGGCTACACCTTC. Using reference TRBV7-2 and TRBJ1-2 for the parts outside the CDR3, the full variable domain is GAGVSQSPSNKVTEKGKDVELRCDPISGHTALYWYRQSLGQGLEFLIYFQGNSAPDKSGLPSDRFSAERTGGSVSTLTIQRTQQEDSAVYLCASSPGGVGYTFGSGTRLTVV.

This clonotype was counted between two and nine times. This chain links TRBV20-1 with TRBJ2-7; 7 bases fit TRBD1. The V gene's germline CDR1 is DFQATT and CDR2 SNEGSKA (reference sequence). Trimming cost V 6 bases and J 3 bases; bases outside gene matches: 14. This CDR3 has 15 residues. The CDR3, as DNA: TGCAGTGCCAGTTCCCAGACAGGGTCGGGCTACGAGCAGTACTTC. The encoded protein is CSASSQTGSGYEQYF.

The gene calls are TRBV9 and TRBJ2-5; D uncertain. This CDR3 has 14 amino acids. V was shortened by 3 bases and J by 2 bases, with 11 bases between the two germline ends. Germline V gene lookup returns CDR1 SGDLS and CDR2 YYNGEE. This CDR3 is CASSAPDPQETQYF. The CDR3 nucleotides read TGTGCCAGCAGCGCGCCGGACCCGCAAGAGACCCAGTACTTC.

This clonotype was counted a few times. The chain recombines TRBV7-9 with TRBJ1-4; D not certain. Per the germline V gene, CDR1 is SEHNR and CDR2 is FQNEAQ (reference sequence). The V gene lost 5 bases and the J gene lost 8 bases, with 12 bases spanning the gap. CDR3 size: 13 residues. The CDR3 loop reads CASSPSVGEKLFF. CDR3 DNA sequence: TGTGCCAGCAGCCCATCGGTGGGGGAAAAACTGTTTTTT.